This T cell receptor (beta chain) was retrieved from a study of T cell changes during pregnancy in multiple sclerosis. With 4 bases removed from V and 0 bases from J, the gap between germline ends came to 14 bases. CDR1 is SGDLS and CDR2 is YYNGEE in the germline V gene. The CDR3 is 16 residues long. Here immunoSEQ multiplex PCR was the method, and the copy in TCRdb shows in-frame clones only, minus some. The data contain 55,000 to 65,000 clones, almost 95% of them singletons. Here the sequenced sample was peripheral blood, taken in the first trimester of pregnancy. This chain joins TRBV9 and TRBJ1-3, with D unresolved. This receptor was taken from a female donor with multiple sclerosis, enrolled in a pregnancy study. CDR3 coding DNA: TGTGCCAGCAGCACAATGACAACTCTCTCTGGAAACACCATATATTTT. Its translation is CASSTMTTLSGNTIYF.